This T cell receptor (beta chain) stems from a study of cytomegalovirus exposure and HLA in healthy donors. Across the whole study: Around 87 million unique TCRs, all from HLA-typed donors, were included in an early release of the data.

Study-level results: Analyses of presence and absence presupposed an approximately uniform sequencing depth across donors. Cytomegalovirus-associated TCR beta chains were listed, numbering 150 to 200. A reported reduction in N-insertions relative to the roughly 710-donor mean was seen in an Asian-associated ancestry cluster in a later analysis.

V lost 6 bases, J lost 1 base, and 10 bases lay in between. The CDR3 is 13 residues long. Germline assignment: CDR1 MNHNS and CDR2 SASEGT. The study ran its PCR with 60 Vbeta and 13 Jbeta primers. Some clones are missing from TCRdb's copy, which holds only in-frame ones; the method was immunoSEQ multiplex PCR. The data show more than 90,000 clones, over 65% seen once. As to this clone: Antigen specificity is unknown.

Material for sequencing was PBMCs. This chain links TRBV6-1 with TRBJ2-7; possible D gene TRBD1, 5 bases. This clonotype was sampled from a woman aged 60-70 years in good health and CMV-seronegative. The CDR3 nucleotides read TGTGCCAGCAGGGGCAGGGAATCCTACGAGCAGTACTTC. Amino acid sequence: CASRGRESYEQYF.